This T cell receptor beta chain was retrieved from a study of cytomegalovirus exposure and HLA in healthy donors. As for the study in general: Under 90% of around 390 genotyped donors fell in the Caucasian-associated ancestry cluster. Points from the study as a whole: One variant, a missense change in DCLRE1C, was linked in a later analysis to TCR beta V- and J-gene trimming.

It was with 60 Vbeta and 13 Jbeta primers that the PCR ran. Only in-frame clones appear in the TCRdb table, and some are missing; sequencing was by immunoSEQ multiplex PCR. The repertoire has roughly 130,000 clones, 75% to 85% of them found once; the top ten carry about 2%. With regard to this clone: No antigen is known for it.

The material sequenced was PBMCs. The clonotype originates from a man aged 18 to 29 in good health and CMV-seronegative.

The CDR3 sequence is CASSLVGQGYSEQFF. The CDR3 DNA follows: TGTGCCAGCAGCTTAGTGGGACAGGGGTATAGTGAGCAGTTCTTC. The V gene is TRBV11-3, the J gene TRBJ2-1, with 10 bases identical to TRBD1. The V and J ends lost 1 base and 9 bases, in that order; junction bases with no gene match: 6. CDR1 SGHNT and CDR2 YENEEA come from the germline V gene. The CDR3 spans 15 residues.